The TCR beta chain under discussion was sequenced for a study of T cell responses to AZD1222 COVID-19 vaccine (dated by TCRdb to the early 2020s). As for the study more broadly: AZD1222 recipients given second doses at about 4 weeks or at about 12 weeks were pooled, since spike-specific TCR depth and breadth were not found to differ between the two schedules. A total of under 250 trial participants underwent TCR sequencing, of whom about 210 had received two doses of AZD1222 and some 25 had received two doses of the MenACWY control vaccine. Trial participants were enrolled into age subgroups of 18-55, 56-69 and 70-plus years, which contained approximately 150, 28 and 58 TCR-sequenced participants, respectively.

The CDR3 regions of human TCRbeta chains were analyzed by immunosequencing. Regarding the original processing steps: Repertoire TCRs were checked for matches against a reference library of SARS-CoV-2-specific TCRs that had been generated using the MIRA antigen-specificity platform. Breadth meant the fraction of unique TCRs that were SARS-CoV-2-associated, whereas depth meant the fraction of total T cells that were SARS-CoV-2-associated. Using the MIRA data, each spike-specific TCR was mapped to the spike region that the TCR reacts to and placed in a CD4 or CD8 class. Log10-transformed breadth and depth values were compared by one-way ANOVA with Sidak's multiple comparisons tests. This is the immuneACCESS table as TCRdb keeps it, with only in-frame sequences that have V and J called. A part of the clones is gone; compared with another copy, unresolved V genes explain less than half, and the rest is unexplained. The V and J calls and clone size are taken from that table; D and trimming were inferred from the DNA. This sample comprises about 100,000 clones, 89% of them detected only once. Clones ranked in the top ten supply under 20% of the sample.

According to the study, the label for this sample's time point signals: baseline before first vaccination. Samples from vaccinated people were obtained from the UK trials COV001 and COV002, which included a single-blind randomized controlled phase 2/3 trial of AZD1222 (ChAdOx1 nCoV-19) in healthy adults. Trial participant PBMC samples were collected at day 0 and day 28 after the second dose for TCRbeta chain sequencing. Worth noting for this clone: No cognate antigen has been identified for it. Within one base of it there is no much larger clone, and no base qualities were kept.

V drops 8 bases and J drops 2 bases, leaving 29 bases in between. The CDR3 spans 19 residues, from the cysteine through the phenylalanine. The DNA shown is the 57-base CDR3, in frame from base 1. Per the germline V gene, SGHRS is the CDR1 and YFSETQ is the CDR2. Broad study findings and their caveats: Conclusions about previously exposed vaccinees were limited because only a handful of AZD1222 recipients were SARS-CoV-2 seropositive at baseline. Nearly half of unique spike-specific TCRs reportedly recognized epitopes outside regions mutated in the B.1.351 and B.1.1.7 variants. The 56-69-year group was small, and its depth increase did not reach significance, likely because of low power. Because no day 14 peak-response samples were available, the repertoires could be characterized only after the peak T cell response. After two AZD1222 doses, spike-specific TCR breadth and depth were significantly higher than at day 0 and than in MenACWY recipients. Participants were mostly white British, with more females than males. The authors suggested clonal diversity may have been underestimated. The whole spike protein was spanned by vaccine-associated CD4 TCRs, and dominant responses were seen in regions 160-218 and 743-854.

This sequence was found in an adult in good health. The sequence links TRBV5-1 to TRBJ1-5; tentative D gene TRBD1, with 6 bases matching. Sample: peripheral blood, taken on day 0 of AZD1222 vaccination. Here is the DNA: TGCGCCAGGCACGGGGGGCCAGGGGAAGGGTCCCGAGGCAATCAGCCCCAGCATTTT. Its amino acids are CARHGGPGEGSRGNQPQHF.